This TCR beta chain was identified in a study of cytomegalovirus exposure and HLA in healthy donors. Study-level information: Within an early data release were about 85 million unique TCRs drawn from HLA-typed donors.

Findings and limits, study-wide: In a later analysis, at a false discovery rate of 0.05, some 17,000 TCR beta sequences were associated with HLA alleles. Based on reports, TCR beta sequences accurately predicted HLA-A and HLA-B alleles for most subjects. Sequencing likely caused a cluster of highly shared sequence variants.

A note on this clone: Its specificity is not known.

Primers for the PCR totalled 60 Vbeta and 13 Jbeta. Profiled with immunoSEQ multiplex PCR; TCRdb holds only in-frame clones, not every one. The data show around 250,000 clones, with about nine tenths seen just once and about 1.8% held by the top ten. The receptor was derived from a girl under 10 years old in good health and CMV-seronegative. The specimen sequenced was PBMCs.

The CDR3 here is CASGGLAGGTDTQYF. The CDR3 DNA reads TGTGCCAGTGGGGGCCTAGCGGGGGGCACAGATACGCAGTATTTT. This chain connects TRBV9 to TRBJ2-3; 10 bases map to TRBD2. The CDR3 has 15 residues. With V trimmed by 8 bases and J by 1 base, 7 bases remained unmatched. CDR1 SGDLS and CDR2 YYNGEE come from the germline V gene.